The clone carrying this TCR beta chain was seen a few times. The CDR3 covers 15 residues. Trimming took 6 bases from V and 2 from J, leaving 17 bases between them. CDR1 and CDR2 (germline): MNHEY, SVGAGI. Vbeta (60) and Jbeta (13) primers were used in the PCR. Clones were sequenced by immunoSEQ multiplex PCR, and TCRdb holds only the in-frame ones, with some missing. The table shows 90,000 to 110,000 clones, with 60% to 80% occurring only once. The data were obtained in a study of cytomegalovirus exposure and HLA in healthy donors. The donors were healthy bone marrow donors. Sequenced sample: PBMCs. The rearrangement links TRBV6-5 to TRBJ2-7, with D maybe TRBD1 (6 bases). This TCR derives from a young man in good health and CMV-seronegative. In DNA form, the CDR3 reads TGTGCCAGCAGCCAACCACAGGGAAACCCCTACGAGCAGTACTTC. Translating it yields CASSQPQGNPYEQYF.